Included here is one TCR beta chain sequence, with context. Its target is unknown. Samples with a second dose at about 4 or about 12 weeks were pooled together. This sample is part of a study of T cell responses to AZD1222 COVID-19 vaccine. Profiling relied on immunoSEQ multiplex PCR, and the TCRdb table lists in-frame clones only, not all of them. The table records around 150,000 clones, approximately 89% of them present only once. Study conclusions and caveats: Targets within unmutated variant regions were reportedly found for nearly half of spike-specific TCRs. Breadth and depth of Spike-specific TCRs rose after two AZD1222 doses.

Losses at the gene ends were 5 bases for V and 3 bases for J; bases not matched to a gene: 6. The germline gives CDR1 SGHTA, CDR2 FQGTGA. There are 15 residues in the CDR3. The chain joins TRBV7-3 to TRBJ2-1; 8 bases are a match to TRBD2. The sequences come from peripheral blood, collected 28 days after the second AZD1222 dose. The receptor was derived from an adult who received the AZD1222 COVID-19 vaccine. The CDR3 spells CASSPKLADYNEQFF. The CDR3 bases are TGTGCCAGCAGCCCGAAACTAGCGGACTACAATGAGCAGTTCTTC.